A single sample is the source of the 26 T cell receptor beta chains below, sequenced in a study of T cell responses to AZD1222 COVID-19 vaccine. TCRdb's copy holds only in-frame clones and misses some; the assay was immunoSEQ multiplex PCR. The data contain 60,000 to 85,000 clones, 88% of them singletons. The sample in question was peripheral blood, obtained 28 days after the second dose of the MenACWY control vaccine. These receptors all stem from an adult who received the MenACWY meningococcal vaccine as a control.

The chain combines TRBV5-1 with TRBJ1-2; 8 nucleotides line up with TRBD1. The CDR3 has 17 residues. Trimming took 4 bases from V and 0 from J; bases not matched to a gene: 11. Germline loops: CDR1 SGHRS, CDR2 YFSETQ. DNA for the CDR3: TGCGCCAGCAGCACCCAACGATCAGGGGGCCCTAACTATGGCTACACCTTC. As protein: CASSTQRSGGPNYGYTF.

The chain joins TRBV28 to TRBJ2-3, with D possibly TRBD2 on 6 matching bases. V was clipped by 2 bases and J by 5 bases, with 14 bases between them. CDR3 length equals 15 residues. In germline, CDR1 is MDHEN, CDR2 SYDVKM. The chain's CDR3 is CASSLGAGLGDTQYF. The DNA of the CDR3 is TGTGCCAGCAGTTTAGGGGCGGGATTGGGAGATACGCAGTATTTT.

The CDR3 DNA reads as TGTGCCAGCTCACCCGGGACAGGGGCGCCCTACGAGCAGTACTTC. As protein: CASSPGTGAPYEQYF. This rearrangement joins TRBV18 to TRBJ2-7; 10 bases line up with TRBD1. Losses at the gene ends were 3 bases for V and 2 bases for J; bases not matched to a gene: 4. The germline CDR1 and CDR2 sequences are KGHSH and LQKENI. This CDR3 has 15 amino acids.

The CDR3 is CATSAPPRGDGMEQFF. For the CDR3, the DNA is TGTGCCACCAGCGCCCCCCCTAGGGGGGATGGGATGGAGCAGTTCTTC. The V gene is TRBV15, the J gene TRBJ2-1, with D possibly called TRBD1 or TRBD2 (6 bases each). This CDR3 is built from 16 residues. Germline lookup yields CDR1 LNHNV and CDR2 YYDKDF (reference sequence). V was trimmed by 5 bases and J by 10 bases, leaving 24 bases between them.

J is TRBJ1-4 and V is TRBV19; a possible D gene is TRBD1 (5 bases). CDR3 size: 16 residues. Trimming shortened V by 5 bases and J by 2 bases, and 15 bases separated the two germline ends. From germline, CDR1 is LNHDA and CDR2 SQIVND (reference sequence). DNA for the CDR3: TGTGCCAGTAGTCCACACGGCCGGGGGACTAATGAAAAACTGTTTTTT. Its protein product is CASSPHGRGTNEKLFF.

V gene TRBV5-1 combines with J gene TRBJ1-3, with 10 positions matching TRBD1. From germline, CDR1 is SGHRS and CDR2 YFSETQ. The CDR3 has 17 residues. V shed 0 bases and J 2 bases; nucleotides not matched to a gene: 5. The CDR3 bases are TGCGCCAGCAGCTTGGCGAGACAGGGGGCCGCTGGAAACACCATATATTTT. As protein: CASSLARQGAAGNTIYF.

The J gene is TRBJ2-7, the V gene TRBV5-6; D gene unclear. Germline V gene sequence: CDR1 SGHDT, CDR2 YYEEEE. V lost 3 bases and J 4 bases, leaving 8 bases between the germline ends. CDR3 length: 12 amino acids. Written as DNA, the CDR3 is TGTGCCAGCAGCTCCGCCCCATACGAGCAGTACTTC. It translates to CASSSAPYEQYF.

The CDR3 coding sequence is TGTGCCAGCAGTTACGGGGGATTGGGGACTGAAGCTTTCTTT. Amino acid sequence: CASSYGGLGTEAFF. J is TRBJ1-1 and V is TRBV6-5; perhaps TRBD1 as D (5 bases). CDR1 and CDR2 (germline): MNHEY, SVGAGI. The V and J ends lost 2 bases and 5 bases respectively, with 12 bases between them. This CDR3 is built from 14 residues.

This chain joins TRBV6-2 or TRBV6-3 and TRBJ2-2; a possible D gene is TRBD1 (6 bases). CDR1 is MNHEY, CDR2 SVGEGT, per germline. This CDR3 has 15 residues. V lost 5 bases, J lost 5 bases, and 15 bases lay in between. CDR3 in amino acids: CASSQRTVRTGELFF. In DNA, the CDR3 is TGTGCCAGCAGTCAAAGGACAGTTAGGACCGGGGAGCTGTTTTTT.

CDR3 in DNA: TGTGCCAGCAGCTTAACGACGGCCAGTAACACCGGGGAGCTGTTTTTT. Translating it yields CASSLTTASNTGELFF. The chain employs TRBV7-3 and TRBJ2-2, with D hard to call. V shed 0 bases and J shed 2 bases, with 10 bases lying between them. Germline-derived CDR1 and CDR2 are SGHTA and FQGTGA. CDR3 length equals 16 residues. The entire variable domain, with the rest obtained from reference TRBV7-3 and TRBJ2-2, is as follows: GAGVSQTPSNKVTEKGKYVELRCDPISGHTALYWYRQSLGQGPEFLIYFQGTGAADDSGLPNDRFFAVRPEGSVSTLKIQRTERGDSAVYLCASSLTTASNTGELFFGEGSRLTVL.

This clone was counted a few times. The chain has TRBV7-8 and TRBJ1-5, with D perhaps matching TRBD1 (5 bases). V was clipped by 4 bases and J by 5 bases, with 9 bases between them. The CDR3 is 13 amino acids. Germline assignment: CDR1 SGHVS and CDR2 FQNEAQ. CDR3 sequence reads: CASSWGWDQPQHF. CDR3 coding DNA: TGTGCCAGCAGCTGGGGGTGGGATCAGCCCCAGCATTTT.

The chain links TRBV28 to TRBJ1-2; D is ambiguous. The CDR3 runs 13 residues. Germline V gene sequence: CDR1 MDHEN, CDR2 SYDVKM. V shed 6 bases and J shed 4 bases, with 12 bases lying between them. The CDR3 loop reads CASRGVAGYGYTF. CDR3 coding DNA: TGTGCCAGCAGGGGAGTGGCCGGCTATGGCTACACCTTC.

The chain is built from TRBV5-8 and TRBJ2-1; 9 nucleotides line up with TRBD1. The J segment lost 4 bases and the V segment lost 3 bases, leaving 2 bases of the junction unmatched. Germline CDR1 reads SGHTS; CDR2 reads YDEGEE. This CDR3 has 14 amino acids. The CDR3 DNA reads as TGTGCCAGCAGCTACGGGACAGGGTACAATGAGCAGTTCTTC. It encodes CASSYGTGYNEQFF.

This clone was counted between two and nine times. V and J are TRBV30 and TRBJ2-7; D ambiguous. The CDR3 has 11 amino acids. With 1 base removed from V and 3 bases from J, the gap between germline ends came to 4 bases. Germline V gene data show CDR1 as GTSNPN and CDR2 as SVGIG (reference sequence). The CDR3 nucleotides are TGTGCCTGGAGTGACCTCTACGAGCAGTACTTC. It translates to CAWSDLYEQYF.

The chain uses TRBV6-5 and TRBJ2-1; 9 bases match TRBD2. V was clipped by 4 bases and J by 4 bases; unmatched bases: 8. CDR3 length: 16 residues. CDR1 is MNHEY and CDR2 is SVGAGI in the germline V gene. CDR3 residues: CASSSTLAGKYNEQFF. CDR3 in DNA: TGTGCCAGCAGTTCCACCCTAGCGGGAAAGTACAATGAGCAGTTCTTC.

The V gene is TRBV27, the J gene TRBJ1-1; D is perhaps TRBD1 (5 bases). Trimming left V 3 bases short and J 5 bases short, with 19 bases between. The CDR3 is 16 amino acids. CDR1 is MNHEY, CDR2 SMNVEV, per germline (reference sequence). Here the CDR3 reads CASSLSRGFGGTEAFF. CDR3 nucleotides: TGTGCCAGCAGTTTGTCGAGGGGATTCGGTGGTACTGAAGCTTTCTTT.

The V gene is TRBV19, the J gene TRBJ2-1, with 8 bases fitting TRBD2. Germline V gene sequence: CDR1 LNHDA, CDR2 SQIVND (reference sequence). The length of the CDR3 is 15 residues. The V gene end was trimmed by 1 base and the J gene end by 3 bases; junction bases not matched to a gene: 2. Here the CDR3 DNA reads TGTGCCAGTAGTATAGGTACTAGCGGCTACAATGAGCAGTTCTTC. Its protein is CASSIGTSGYNEQFF.

CDR3: CASSFRDRGYTEAFF. The CDR3 coding sequence is TGTGCCAGCAGTTTCCGGGACAGAGGTTACACTGAAGCTTTCTTT. This rearrangement joins TRBV6-5 to TRBJ1-1, with 7 bases fitting TRBD1. The J segment lost 3 bases and the V segment lost 4 bases, leaving 8 bases of the junction unmatched. The CDR3 consists of 15 residues. Germline CDR1 and CDR2: MNHEY and SVGAGI.

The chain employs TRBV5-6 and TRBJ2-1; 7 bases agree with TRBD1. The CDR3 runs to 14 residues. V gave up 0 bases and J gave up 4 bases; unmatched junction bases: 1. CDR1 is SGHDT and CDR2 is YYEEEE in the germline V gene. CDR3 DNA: TGTGCCAGCAGCTTGGGGGACAGTTACAATGAGCAGTTCTTC. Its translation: CASSLGDSYNEQFF.

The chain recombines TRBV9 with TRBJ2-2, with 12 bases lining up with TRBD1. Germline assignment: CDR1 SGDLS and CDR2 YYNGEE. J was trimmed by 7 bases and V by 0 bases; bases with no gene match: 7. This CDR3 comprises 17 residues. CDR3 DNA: TGTGCCAGCAGCGTAGCTGGGACAGGGGGCGCATTCGGGGAGCTGTTTTTT. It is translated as CASSVAGTGGAFGELFF.

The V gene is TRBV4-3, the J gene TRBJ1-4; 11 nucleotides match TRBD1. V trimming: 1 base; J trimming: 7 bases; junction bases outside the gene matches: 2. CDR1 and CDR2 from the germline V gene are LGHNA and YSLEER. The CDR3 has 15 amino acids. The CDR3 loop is CASSQVGTGGEKLFF. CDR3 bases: TGCGCCAGCAGCCAAGTCGGGACAGGGGGTGAAAAACTGTTTTTT.

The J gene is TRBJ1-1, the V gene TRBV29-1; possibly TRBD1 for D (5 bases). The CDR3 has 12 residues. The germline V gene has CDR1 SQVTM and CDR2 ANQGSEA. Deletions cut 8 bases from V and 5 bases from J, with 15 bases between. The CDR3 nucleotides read TGCAGCCAGAGCAGGGAGTTAACTGAAGCTTTCTTT. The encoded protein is CSQSRELTEAFF.

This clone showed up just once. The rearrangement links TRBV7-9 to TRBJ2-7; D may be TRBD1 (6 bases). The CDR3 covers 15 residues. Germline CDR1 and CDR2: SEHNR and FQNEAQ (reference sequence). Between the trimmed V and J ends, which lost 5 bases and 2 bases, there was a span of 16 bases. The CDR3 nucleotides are TGTGCCAGCAGCCGCCCGGACAGAAAGACCTACGAGCAGTACTTC. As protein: CASSRPDRKTYEQYF.

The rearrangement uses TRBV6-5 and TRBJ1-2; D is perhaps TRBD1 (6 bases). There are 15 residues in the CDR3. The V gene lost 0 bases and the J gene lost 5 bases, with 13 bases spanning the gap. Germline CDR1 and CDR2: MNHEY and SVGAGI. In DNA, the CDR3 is TGTGCCAGCAGTTACTCCGGGGGCGCGCTTTATGGCTACACCTTC. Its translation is CASSYSGGALYGYTF.

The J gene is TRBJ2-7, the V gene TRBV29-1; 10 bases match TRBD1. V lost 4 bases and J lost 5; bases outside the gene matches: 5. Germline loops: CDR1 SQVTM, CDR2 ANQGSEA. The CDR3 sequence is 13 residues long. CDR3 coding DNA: TGCAGCGTTGTACGGGGGACAGGGGACGAGCAGTACTTC. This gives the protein CSVVRGTGDEQYF.

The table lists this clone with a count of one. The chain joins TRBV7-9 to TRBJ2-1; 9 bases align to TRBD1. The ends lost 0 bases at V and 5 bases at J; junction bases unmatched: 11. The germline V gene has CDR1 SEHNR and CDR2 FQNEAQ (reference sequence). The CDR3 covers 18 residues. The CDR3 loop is CASSLARVGTGLNNEQFF. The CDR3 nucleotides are TGTGCCAGCAGCTTAGCTCGGGTAGGGACAGGGCTAAACAATGAGCAGTTCTTC.